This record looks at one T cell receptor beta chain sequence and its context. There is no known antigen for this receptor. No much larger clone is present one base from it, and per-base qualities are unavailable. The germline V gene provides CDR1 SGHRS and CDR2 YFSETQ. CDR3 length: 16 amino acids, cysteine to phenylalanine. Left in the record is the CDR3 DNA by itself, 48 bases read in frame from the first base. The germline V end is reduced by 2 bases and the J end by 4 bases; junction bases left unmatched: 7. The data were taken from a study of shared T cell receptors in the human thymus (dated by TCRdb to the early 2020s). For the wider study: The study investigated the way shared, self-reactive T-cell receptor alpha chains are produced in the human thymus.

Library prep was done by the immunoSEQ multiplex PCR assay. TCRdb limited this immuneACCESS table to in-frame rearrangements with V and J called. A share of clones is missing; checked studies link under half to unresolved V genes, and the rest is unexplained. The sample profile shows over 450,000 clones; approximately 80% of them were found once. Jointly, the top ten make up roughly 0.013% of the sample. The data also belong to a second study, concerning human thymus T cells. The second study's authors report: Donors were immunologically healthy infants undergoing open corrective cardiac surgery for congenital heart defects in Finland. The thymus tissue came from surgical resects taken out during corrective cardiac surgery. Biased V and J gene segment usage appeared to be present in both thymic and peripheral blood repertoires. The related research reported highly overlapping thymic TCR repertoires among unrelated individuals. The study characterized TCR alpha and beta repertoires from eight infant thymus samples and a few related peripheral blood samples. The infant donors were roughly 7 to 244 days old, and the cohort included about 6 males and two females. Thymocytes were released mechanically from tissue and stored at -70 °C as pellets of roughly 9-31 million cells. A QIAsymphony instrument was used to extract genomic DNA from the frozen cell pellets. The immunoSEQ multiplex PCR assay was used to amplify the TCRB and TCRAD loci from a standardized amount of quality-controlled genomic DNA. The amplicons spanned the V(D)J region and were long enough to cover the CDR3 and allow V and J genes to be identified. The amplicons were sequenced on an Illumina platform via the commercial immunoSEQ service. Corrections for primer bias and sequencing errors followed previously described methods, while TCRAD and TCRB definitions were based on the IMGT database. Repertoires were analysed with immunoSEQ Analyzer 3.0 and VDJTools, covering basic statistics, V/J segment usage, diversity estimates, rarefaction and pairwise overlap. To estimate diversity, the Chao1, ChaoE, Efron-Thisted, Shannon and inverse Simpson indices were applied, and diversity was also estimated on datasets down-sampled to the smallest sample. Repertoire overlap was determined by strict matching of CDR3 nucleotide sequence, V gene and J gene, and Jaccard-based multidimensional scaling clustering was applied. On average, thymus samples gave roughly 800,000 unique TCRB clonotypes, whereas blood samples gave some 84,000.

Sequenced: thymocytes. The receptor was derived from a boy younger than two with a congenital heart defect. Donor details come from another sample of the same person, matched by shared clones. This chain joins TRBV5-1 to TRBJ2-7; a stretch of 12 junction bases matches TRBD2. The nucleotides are TGCGCCAGCAGCTTAAAACTAGCGGGAGGAACGTACGAGCAGTACTTC. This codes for CASSLKLAGGTYEQYF.